This TCR beta chain appears in the sequencing data of a study of CD8+ T cells in alopecia areata. Study-wide points: Among patients, TCR sharing was less clear than in mice, a difference possibly due in part to HLA diversity in the patient population.

Following RNA extraction, reverse transcription yielded cDNA that acted as the sequencing template. Assay: immunoSEQ multiplex PCR; the TCRdb copy retains only in-frame clones and omits some. The repertoire includes about 170,000 clones, roughly 63% of them detected once, and 16% sits in the top ten. Notes on this clone: The antigen is undetermined.

Treatment of the sample: oral pan-JAK inhibitor, 5-10 mg twice daily. There are 16 residues in the CDR3. J was trimmed by 2 bases and V by 0 bases; bases with no gene match: 7. Germline CDR1 SGDLS, CDR2 YYNGEE. Source: CD4+ T cells sorted from blood, taken at week 56, from a patient treated with tofacitinib. The source of this sequence is a human donor with alopecia areata. The V gene is TRBV9, the J gene TRBJ2-5; 7 bases line up with TRBD1. Here the CDR3 DNA reads TGTGCCAGCAGCGTAGCTCCGACAGGGAGACAAGAGACCCAGTACTTC. Translation: CASSVAPTGRQETQYF.